This TCR beta chain was captured by sequencing in a study of T cell clones after liver transplantation. Study information: Tolerant meant at least one year fully off immunosuppression without liver enzymes above twice normal.

Sequencing used immunoSEQ multiplex PCR; TCRdb keeps in-frame clones, though not all of them. The table records 68,000 or so clones, about 91% of them present only once. The CDR3 totals 16 residues. The junction had 7 bases not matched to a gene; V was cut back by 1 base and J by 2 bases. Looked up from germline, CDR1 is SEHNR and CDR2 is FQNEAQ (reference sequence). This chain uses TRBV7-9 with TRBJ2-5; 7 bases agree with TRBD1. The sample consisted of CD4+ T cells from blood, taken less than 28 months after liver transplant. This TCR derives from a human patient who received a liver transplant. Some T cells may be transferred from the graft donor. The CDR3: CASSLGDSRPQETQYF. The CDR3 DNA reads as TGTGCCAGCAGCTTAGGGGACAGCCGACCACAAGAGACCCAGTACTTC. The full variable domain, its missing parts supplied by reference TRBV7-9 and TRBJ2-5, is DTGVSQNPRHKITKRGQNVTFRCDPISEHNRLYWYRQTLGQGPEFLTYFQNEAQLEKSRLLSDRFSAERPKGSFSTLEIQRTEQGDSAMYLCASSLGDSRPQETQYFGPGTRLLVL.